This T cell receptor beta chain was recorded in a study of T cells in Graves' hyperthyroidism and ophthalmopathy. Amplification of TCR beta CDR3 regions used RNA as the template. With the HTBI primer set, the TCR CDR3 went through a first round of RT-PCR. TCRdb analysed the multiplex PCR reads with MiXCR anew, one entry per CDR3 protein. In the table there are approximately 400,000 distinct CDR3 sequences, more than 12% of which are singletons. The table lists this clonotype with many counts. The CDR3 spans 14 residues. The ends lost 5 bases at V and 2 bases at J; junction bases unmatched: 4. The rearrangement uses TRBV12-3 or TRBV12-4 and TRBJ2-5, with 8 bases lining up with TRBD2. The origin of this receptor is a woman aged 30 to 39 with Graves' hyperthyroidism. Sequencing was carried out using blood. The CDR3, as DNA: TGTGCCAGCAGTCCTAGCGGGCGACAAGAGACCCAGTACTTC. Translation: CASSPSGRQETQYF.